This entry lists 10 T cell receptor beta chains sequenced from one sample in a study of shared clonotypes between healthy human individuals. Produced via immunoSEQ multiplex PCR; TCRdb's table is partial and in-frame only. The table shows about 710,000 clones, with around 70% occurring only once. The source material was memory CD4+ T cells sorted from blood. The subset was: CD45RA-negative fraction. Receptor source: a woman in her twenties or thirties in good health.

The table lists this clone with a few counts. The sample carries other DNA sequences with the same CDR3. J is TRBJ1-1 and V is TRBV9; possibly TRBD1 for D (5 bases). Looked up from germline, CDR1 is SGDLS and CDR2 is YYNGEE. The CDR3 covers 13 residues. V gave up 0 bases and J gave up 5 bases, with 8 bases separating them. CDR3 nucleotide sequence: TGTGCCAGCAGCGTAGCCTGGGGGACTGAAGCTTTCTTT. The encoded protein is CASSVAWGTEAFF.

This chain joins TRBV5-6 and TRBJ1-5, with TRBD1 as a possible D gene (5 bases). The CDR3 extends over 12 amino acids. CDR1 SGHDT and CDR2 YYEEEE come from the germline V gene. With 2 bases removed from V and 8 bases from J, the gap between germline ends came to 8 bases. This CDR3 is CASSLGEKPQHF. The CDR3 DNA follows: TGTGCCAGCAGCTTAGGGGAAAAGCCCCAGCATTTT.

The chain joins TRBV28 to TRBJ1-2; a weak D match, TRBD1 (6 bases). Trimming took 6 bases from V and 7 from J, leaving 24 bases between them. The CDR3 has 16 residues. CDR1 and CDR2 from the germline V gene are MDHEN and SYDVKM. CDR3 residues: CASSSLPRTALGGYTF. CDR3 in DNA: TGTGCCAGCAGCTCCCTGCCTCGGACAGCCTTAGGTGGCTACACCTTC.

The chain carries TRBV11-2 and TRBJ2-7; D possibly corresponds to TRBD1 (5 bases). The V gene's germline CDR1 is SGHAT and CDR2 FQNNGV. The CDR3 has 12 residues. V lost 4 bases and J 4 bases, leaving 8 bases between the germline ends. CDR3 amino acids: CASSYQGYEQYF. CDR3 DNA sequence: TGTGCCAGCAGCTATCAGGGTTACGAGCAGTACTTC.

The rearrangement uses TRBV2 and TRBJ1-5; D unresolved. The CDR3 spans 14 residues. V shed 0 bases and J shed 4 bases, with 7 bases lying between them. From germline, CDR1 is SNHLY and CDR2 FYNNEI. CDR3 coding DNA: TGTGCCAGCAGTGAAGCGGAAAGGAATCAGCCCCAGCATTTT. It specifies CASSEAERNQPQHF.

This clone was detected only a few times. The chain carries TRBV28 and TRBJ2-7; 10 bases align to TRBD1. Germline V gene lookup returns CDR1 MDHEN and CDR2 SYDVKM. Trimming at V came to 6 bases and at J to 4 bases, leaving 9 bases not matched to a gene. The CDR3 has 15 residues. The CDR3 loop reads CASRVNSGQGYEQYF. CDR3 bases: TGTGCCAGCAGGGTTAATTCGGGACAGGGGTACGAGCAGTACTTC. The full variable domain, with the rest looked up from reference TRBV28 and TRBJ2-7, is DVKVTQSSRYLVKRTGEKVFLECVQDMDHENMFWYRQDPGLGLRLIYFSYDVKMKEKGDIPEGYSVSREKKERFSLILESASTNQTSMYLCASRVNSGQGYEQYFGPGTRLTVT.

This chain uses TRBV11-2 with TRBJ2-7; D possibly corresponds to TRBD1 (5 bases). Germline-derived CDR1 and CDR2 are SGHAT and FQNNGV. V lost 5 bases, J lost 5 bases, and 16 bases lay in between. The CDR3 extends over 14 amino acids. CDR3 region: CASSETGEFHEQYF. The CDR3 bases are TGTGCCAGCAGCGAAACAGGAGAATTCCACGAGCAGTACTTC.

A few counts support this clone. The chain has TRBV19 and TRBJ1-1, with a tentative D call TRBD1 (5 bases). Germline V CDR1 and CDR2: LNHDA, SQIVND (reference sequence). This CDR3 has 13 amino acids. Trimming shortened V by 4 bases and J by 5 bases, and 11 bases separated the two germline ends. This chain's CDR3 is CASSTGTQTEAFF. Here the CDR3 DNA reads TGTGCCAGTAGTACGGGGACCCAGACTGAAGCTTTCTTT.

Only a few counts were recorded for this clone. The chain carries TRBV11-3 and TRBJ2-7; TRBD1 aligns across 9 bases. CDR1 is SGHNT, CDR2 YENEEA, per germline. After removal of 4 bases from V and 4 bases from J, the junction contained 5 bases not matched to a gene. The CDR3 loop spans 14 amino acids. Written as DNA, the CDR3 is TGTGCCAGCAGCTGGCCGGACAGGGGATACGAGCAGTACTTC. It specifies CASSWPDRGYEQYF.

This clone was observed many times. The V call is TRBV2, the J call TRBJ1-1; D uncertain. Between the trimmed V and J ends, which lost 4 bases and 1 base, there was a span of 10 bases. Germline values: CDR1 SNHLY, CDR2 FYNNEI. CDR3 length equals 14 residues. CDR3 sequence (DNA): TGTGCCAGCAGTGGCTTGACGGGGAACACTGAAGCTTTCTTT. Amino acid sequence: CASSGLTGNTEAFF.